This TCR beta chain was found in a study of glioma-infiltrating T cells. Findings and limits, study-wide: Gliomas, especially low-grade, showed above-expected tissue-blood divergence; non-neoplastic patients showed below.

Amplification of TCR alpha and beta CDR3 regions from RNA used iRepertoire nested multiplex PCR. Input was about 95-400 ng of tissue mRNA or PBMC total RNA. TCRdb reprocessed the multiplex PCR reads via MiXCR and lists one record per CDR3 protein. The sample has tens of thousands of distinct CDR3 sequences; around 37% are singletons. Turning to this clonotype: Its antigen is not known. Being one base from a much bigger clone, this may be a read error.

Trimming left V 1 base short and J 0 bases short, with 7 bases between. The CDR3 is 15 amino acids. The germline gives CDR1 LGHNA, CDR2 YSLEER. Input material: glioma tissue, nonneoplastic brain tissue, or PBMCs (not recorded which). The chain couples TRBV4-3 to TRBJ1-5; D ambiguous. The sequence was collected from a human donor with low-grade glioma or glioblastoma, undergoing nonglioma brain surgery, or in good health (not recorded which). CDR3 region: CASSQGVYSNQPQHF. In DNA form, the CDR3 reads TGCGCCAGCAGCCAAGGAGTATATAGCAATCAGCCCCAGCATTTT.